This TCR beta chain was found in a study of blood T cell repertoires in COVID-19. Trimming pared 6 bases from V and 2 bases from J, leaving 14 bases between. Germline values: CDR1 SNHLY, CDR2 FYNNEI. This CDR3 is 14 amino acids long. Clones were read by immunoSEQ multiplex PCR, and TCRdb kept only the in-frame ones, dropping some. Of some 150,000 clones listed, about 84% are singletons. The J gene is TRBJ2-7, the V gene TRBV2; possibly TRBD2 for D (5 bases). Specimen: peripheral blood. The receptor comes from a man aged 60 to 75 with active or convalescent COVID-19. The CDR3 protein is CASSPTTTAYEQYF. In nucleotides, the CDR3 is TGTGCCAGCAGCCCGACTACTACGGCCTACGAGCAGTACTTC. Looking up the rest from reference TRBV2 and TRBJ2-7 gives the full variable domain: EPEVTQTPSHQVTQMGQEVILRCVPISNHLYFYWYRQILGQKVEFLVSFYNNEISEKSEIFDDQFSVERPDGSNFTLKIRSTKLEDSAMYFCASSPTTTAYEQYFGPGTRLTVT.